This paragraph reports one T cell receptor (beta chain). CDR1 is SGDLS, CDR2 YYNGEE, per germline. The CDR3 contains 15 residues. J gave up 3 bases and V 0 bases, and 3 bases lay outside the gene matches. Amplification used 60 Vbeta primers and 13 Jbeta primers. Authors' data handling: The authors later counted roughly 87 million unique TCR beta chains, 9 million to 14 million of them shared. The method was immunoSEQ multiplex PCR; TCRdb's version includes in-frame clones alone and lacks a portion of them. Clone size and V and J calls were adopted from that table, with D and trimming inferred from the DNA. The sample lists nearly 200,000 clones, 79% occurring once. Although they were nominally healthy when sampled, donors likely had unrecorded immune exposures. This sample is part of a study of cytomegalovirus exposure and HLA in healthy donors.

The chain is built from TRBV9 and TRBJ2-3, with TRBD1 matching 8 bases. This TCR was recovered from a male donor in good health and CMV-seropositive. Sequencing was performed on PBMCs. The CDR3 here is CASSVGRGPTDTQYF. DNA of the CDR3: TGTGCCAGCAGCGTAGGCAGGGGGCCTACAGATACGCAGTATTTT. Supplemented by reference TRBV9 and TRBJ2-3, the full variable domain reads DSGVTQTPKHLITATGQRVTLRCSPRSGDLSVYWYQQSLDQGLQFLIQYYNGEERAKGNILERFSAQQFPDLHSELNLSSLELGDSALYFCASSVGRGPTDTQYFGPGTRLTVL.